These T cell receptor beta chains were read from a single sample in a study of blood T cells in healthy people across ages. TCRdb re-derived calls from the 5' RACE reads in MiXCR, one entry per CDR3 protein. Of approximately 880,000 distinct CDR3 sequences in the sample, about 48% were seen once. The sample comprised blood. These receptors all come from a man younger than 40 in good health. CDR3s include the opening cysteine and the closing phenylalanine or tryptophan. Fields, in order: V gene, J gene, D gene, clone size, CDR3 protein, CDR3 DNA. The D gene is left open where the match is weak. Clone size is not always given. Where it is, it says once, few, many or a class for expanded clones.

V: TRBV25-1; J: TRBJ1-2; D: .; size: .; CDR3: CASGSGSGDYGYTF; DNA: TGTGCCAGCGGTAGTGGGAGCGGTGACTATGGCTACACCTTC
V: TRBV24-1; J: TRBJ2-1; D: TRBD2; size: .; CDR3: CATRITTSGGSFF; DNA: TGTGCCACCAGGATAACCACTAGCGGGGGGTCGTTCTTC
V: TRBV11-3; J: TRBJ1-6; D: TRBD1; size: few; CDR3: CASSLERGLQSPLHF; DNA: TGTGCCAGCAGCTTAGAGAGGGGGCTCCAATCACCCCTCCACTTT
V: TRBV24-1; J: TRBJ2-5; D: .; size: .; CDR3: CATSDPHRGQETQYF; DNA: TGTGCCACCAGTGACCCACATCGGGGGCAAGAGACCCAGTACTTC
V: TRBV7-9; J: TRBJ1-3; D: TRBD1; size: .; CDR3: CASSQRGQGARNTIYF; DNA: TGTGCCAGCAGCCAGCGGGGACAGGGGGCTCGAAACACCATATATTTT
V: TRBV5-1; J: TRBJ1-5; D: TRBD1; size: few; CDR3: CASSEGGMGSQPQHF; DNA: TGCGCCAGCAGCGAAGGGGGCATGGGCAGTCAGCCCCAGCATTTT
V: TRBV20-1; J: TRBJ1-5; D: .; size: .; CDR3: CSAPPADRNQPQHF; DNA: TGCAGTGCTCCCCCGGCAGACCGCAATCAGCCCCAGCATTTT
V: TRBV4-3; J: TRBJ2-6; D: .; size: once; CDR3: CASSHPAGANVLTF; DNA: TGCGCCAGCAGCCACCCAGCAGGGGCCAACGTCCTGACTTTC
V: TRBV6-2/TRBV6-3; J: TRBJ2-1; D: TRBD2; size: .; CDR3: CASSSSGGLNNEQFF; DNA: TGTGCCAGCAGTAGTAGCGGGGGTTTAAACAATGAGCAGTTCTTC
V: TRBV7-9; J: TRBJ1-2; D: .; size: .; CDR3: CASSNRQDGYTF; DNA: TGTGCCAGCAGCAATCGACAGGATGGCTACACCTTC
V: TRBV15; J: TRBJ2-3; D: TRBD2; size: .; CDR3: CATSRDLSSGGPRNTQYF; DNA: TGTGCCACCAGCAGAGATCTCTCTAGCGGGGGGCCCCGGAATACGCAGTATTTT
V: TRBV3-1; J: TRBJ1-2; D: .; size: few; CDR3: CASSQDENRYGYTF; DNA: TGTGCCAGCAGCCAAGATGAGAACAGATATGGCTACACCTTC
V: TRBV7-2; J: TRBJ2-3; D: TRBD1; size: few; CDR3: CASSGQGIRADTQYF; DNA: TGTGCCAGCAGCGGACAGGGGATTAGGGCAGATACGCAGTATTTT
V: TRBV7-3; J: TRBJ2-1; D: .; size: .; CDR3: CASSLGVGGALDEQFF; DNA: TGTGCCAGCAGCTTAGGGGTGGGGGGGGCTCTCGATGAGCAGTTCTTC
V: TRBV4-2; J: TRBJ1-2; D: .; size: many; CDR3: CASSQDVASTVNYGYTF; DNA: TGTGCCAGCAGCCAAGATGTGGCTTCAACGGTTAACTATGGCTACACCTTC
V: TRBV3-1; J: TRBJ1-2; D: TRBD1; size: .; CDR3: CASSQPGQGMNYGYTF; DNA: TGTGCCAGCAGCCAACCCGGACAGGGGATGAACTATGGCTACACCTTC
V: TRBV28; J: TRBJ2-5; D: .; size: .; CDR3: CASRGDETGEREQYF; DNA: TGTGCCAGCCGGGGGGATGAGACAGGGGAACGAGAGCAGTACTTC
V: TRBV6-2/TRBV6-3; J: TRBJ1-2; D: .; size: few; CDR3: CASRNRNYGYTF; DNA: TGTGCCAGCAGAAACAGAAACTATGGCTACACCTTC
V: TRBV20-1; J: TRBJ2-6; D: TRBD1; size: many; CDR3: CSARQDRSSGANVLTF; DNA: TGCAGTGCTAGGCAGGACAGGAGCTCTGGGGCCAACGTCCTGACTTTC
V: TRBV6-5; J: TRBJ2-7; D: TRBD1; size: .; CDR3: CASSLGLGTGGYEQYF; DNA: TGTGCCAGCAGTTTGGGACTCGGGACAGGGGGTTACGAGCAGTACTTC
V: TRBV6-5; J: TRBJ1-2; D: .; size: .; CDR3: CASSSGDINYGYTF; DNA: TGTGCCAGCAGTAGTGGGGACATTAACTATGGCTACACCTTC
V: TRBV18; J: TRBJ2-7; D: TRBD1; size: few; CDR3: CASSDRGAPYEQYF; DNA: TGTGCCAGCTCAGACAGGGGAGCCCCCTACGAGCAGTACTTC
V: TRBV7-2; J: TRBJ1-1; D: .; size: few; CDR3: CASSVDTNTEAFF; DNA: TGTGCCAGCAGTGTTGACACGAACACTGAAGCTTTCTTT
V: TRBV29-1; J: TRBJ2-4; D: .; size: .; CDR3: CSVDPLAKNIQYF; DNA: TGCAGCGTTGATCCCCTAGCCAAAAACATTCAGTACTTC
V: TRBV28; J: TRBJ2-7; D: .; size: .; CDR3: CATTIVGGNAYEQYF; DNA: TGTGCCACAACGATAGTTGGGGGCAACGCCTACGAGCAGTACTTC
V: TRBV6-2/TRBV6-3; J: TRBJ2-1; D: TRBD1; size: many; CDR3: CATGPWTGVYNEQFF; DNA: TGTGCCACCGGCCCCTGGACAGGGGTCTACAATGAGCAGTTCTTC
V: TRBV7-2; J: TRBJ2-7; D: TRBD2; size: few; CDR3: CASSVYSGGYEQYF; DNA: TGTGCCAGCAGCGTCTATAGCGGGGGGTACGAGCAGTACTTC
V: TRBV7-2; J: TRBJ2-4; D: .; size: .; CDR3: CASSLREMDIQYF; DNA: TGTGCCAGCAGCTTAAGGGAAATGGACATTCAGTACTTC